This TCR beta chain was documented in a study of cytomegalovirus exposure and HLA in healthy donors. It was with 60 Vbeta and 13 Jbeta primers that the PCR ran. TCRdb keeps only in-frame clones here, not all; method: immunoSEQ multiplex PCR. The sample lists 180,000 or so clones, almost 80% occurring once. Germline V gene data show CDR1 as MDHEN and CDR2 as SYDVKM. CDR3 size: 14 residues. With 7 bases removed from V and 8 bases from J, the gap between germline ends came to 20 bases. Findings and limits, study-wide: In a later analysis, TCR beta V- and J-gene trimming showed a link to a missense DCLRE1C variant.

As concerns this clone: Its antigen is currently unknown.

This TCR was recovered from a man aged 45-65 years in good health and CMV-seropositive. Source material: PBMCs. The rearrangement joins TRBV28 to TRBJ1-2; D gene uncertain. CDR3 DNA: TGTGCCAGCAATTCGAGGCCAATGGCAACGGGCTACACCTTC. Translation: CASNSRPMATGYTF.